The clone carrying this T cell receptor beta chain was seen at least ten times. Its antigen is not identified. Amplification of TCR beta CDR3 regions was performed using RNA transcripts as template. RT-PCR in the first round (using the HTBI primer set) targeted the TCR CDR3. MiXCR, run by TCRdb on the multiplex PCR reads, gives a single entry per CDR3 protein. The data hold about 330,000 distinct CDR3 sequences, with approximately 13% observed a single time. The sample comes from a study of T cells in Graves' hyperthyroidism and ophthalmopathy. Overall study findings and caveats: Most clonotypes expanded in the thyroid (above 0.001) were also present in blood.

Trimming took 8 bases from V and 0 from J; bases not matched to a gene: 8. This CDR3 is built from 17 residues. Germline loops: CDR1 SNHLY, CDR2 FYNNEI. Sequencing input: blood. The TCR comes from a woman in her 40s with Graves' ophthalmopathy. This chain connects TRBV2 to TRBJ2-7, with TRBD2 identical over 15 bases. CDR3 in DNA: TGTGCCAGCGGAGAGGGACTAGCGGGGGGCCGCTCCTACGAGCAGTACTTC. Its protein is CASGEGLAGGRSYEQYF.